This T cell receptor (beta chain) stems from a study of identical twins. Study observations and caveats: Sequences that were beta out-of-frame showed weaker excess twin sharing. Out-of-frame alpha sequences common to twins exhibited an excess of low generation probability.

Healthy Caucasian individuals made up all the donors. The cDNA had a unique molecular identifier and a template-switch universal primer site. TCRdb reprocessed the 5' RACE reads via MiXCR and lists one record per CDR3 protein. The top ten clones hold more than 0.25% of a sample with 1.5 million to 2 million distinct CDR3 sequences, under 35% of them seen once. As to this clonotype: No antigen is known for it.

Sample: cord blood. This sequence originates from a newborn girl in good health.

This chain's CDR3 is CASSQLLFREKGQDTQYF. CDR3 sequence (DNA): TGTGCCAGCAGCCAACTCCTATTCCGGGAAAAGGGCCAAGATACGCAGTATTTT. The gene calls are TRBV4-2 and TRBJ2-3; the D gene is possibly TRBD2 (5 bases). The ends were cut back, 2 bases at V and 5 bases at J, with 23 bases in the middle. The CDR3 is 18 residues long. Per the germline V gene, CDR1 is LGHNA and CDR2 is YNFKEQ.